The 27 T cell receptor beta chains below were found in one sample sequenced in a study of regulatory dendritic cells for organ transplantation. The data were produced by immunoSEQ multiplex PCR, yet TCRdb's version contains in-frame clones alone and is incomplete. The table has about 28,000 clones, around 83% seen once; the top ten hold about 0.095%. What was sequenced was naive CD4+ T cells from blood. Subset of the sample: CD45RA+ naive T cells. The receptors derive from a human donor in good health.

This sequence joins TRBV6-5 and TRBJ1-6; D unresolved. This CDR3 contains 14 residues. Germline CDR1 and CDR2: MNHEY and SVGAGI. The V and J ends lost 5 bases and 4 bases respectively, with 9 bases between them. The CDR3 region is CASSRQEYNSPLHF. As DNA, the CDR3 is TGTGCCAGCAGTCGTCAGGAATATAATTCACCCCTCCACTTT.

The chain combines TRBV2 with TRBJ1-1; TRBD1 aligns across 10 bases. Trimming removed 6 bases from V and 11 bases from J; junction bases left unmatched: 6. CDR3 size: 12 residues. Germline lookup yields CDR1 SNHLY and CDR2 FYNNEI. The CDR3 bases are TGTGCCAGCAGCATGGGACAGGGGAGGGCTTTCTTT. Its translation: CASSMGQGRAFF.

V usage is TRBV12-5 and J usage is TRBJ1-1, with TRBD1 matching over 9 bases. The CDR3 is made up of 17 amino acids. Looked up from germline, CDR1 is LGHNT and CDR2 is FRNRAP. Trimming cost V 2 bases and J 0 bases; bases outside gene matches: 7. In DNA, the CDR3 is TGTGCTAGTGGTTTGACCGGGACAGGGAATCTGAACACTGAAGCTTTCTTT. Amino acid sequence: CASGLTGTGNLNTEAFF.

The rearrangement links TRBV6-1 to TRBJ2-3; possible D gene TRBD1, 6 bases. The CDR3 spans 15 residues. V lost 4 bases to trimming and J lost 2 bases, with 13 bases between them. Germline V gene sequence: CDR1 MNHNS, CDR2 SASEGT. The CDR3 region is CASSVIQGPTDTQYF. In nucleotides, the CDR3 is TGTGCCAGCAGTGTCATACAGGGCCCCACAGATACGCAGTATTTT.

This clone was counted a single time. The chain uses TRBV10-3 and TRBJ1-4, with D unclear. Trimming removed 10 bases at V and 3 bases at J, with 12 bases between. The germline CDR1 and CDR2 sequences are ENHRY and SYGVKD. This CDR3 is 13 amino acids long. CDR3 loop: CATRGRANEKLFF. CDR3 sequence (DNA): TGTGCCACCCGAGGGCGGGCTAATGAAAAACTGTTTTTT.

Concerning this clone: One junction end does not reproduce the germline sequence, and a read error may be involved. The CDR3 DNA follows: TGTACCAGCGGCATCACAGGGGGCGACGGCTATGGCTACACCTTC. This gives the protein CTSGITGGDGYGYTF. The chain couples TRBV5-5 to TRBJ1-2, with 9 bases identical to TRBD1. The V gene's germline CDR1 is SGHKS and CDR2 YYEKEE (reference sequence). This CDR3 is built from 15 residues. Filled out from reference TRBV5-5 and TRBJ1-2, the complete variable domain reads DAGVTQSPTHLIKTRGQQVTLRCSPISGHKSVSWYQQVLGQGPQFIFQYYEKEERGRGNFPDRFSARQFPNYSSELNVNALLLGDSALYLCTSGITGGDGYGYTFGSGTRLTVV.

The V and J genes are TRBV7-2 and TRBJ1-4, with 7 bases aligning to TRBD1. In germline, CDR1 is SGHTA, CDR2 FQGNSA. Losses at the gene ends were 4 bases for V and 7 bases for J; bases not matched to a gene: 9. The CDR3 spans 15 residues. CDR3 amino acids: CASSSLGGVGEKLFF. The CDR3 nucleotides read TGTGCCAGCAGCTCCTTAGGGGGCGTAGGTGAAAAACTGTTTTTT. Supplemented by reference TRBV7-2 and TRBJ1-4, the full variable domain reads GAGVSQSPSNKVTEKGKDVELRCDPISGHTALYWYRQSLGQGLEFLIYFQGNSAPDKSGLPSDRFSAERTGGSVSTLTIQRTQQEDSAVYLCASSSLGGVGEKLFFGSGTQLSVL.

The rearrangement uses TRBV5-1 and TRBJ2-7, with D possibly being TRBD2 (7 bases). V lost 0 bases, J lost 6 bases, and 13 bases lay in between. The germline gives CDR1 SGHRS, CDR2 YFSETQ. The CDR3 has 14 residues. CDR3 sequence: CASSLALGGREQYF. CDR3 coding DNA: TGCGCCAGCAGCTTGGCCCTCGGGGGGCGCGAGCAGTACTTC.

The chain joins TRBV7-2 to TRBJ1-1; the D is unclear. V was shortened by 0 bases and J by 0 bases, with 11 bases between the two germline ends. There are 16 residues in the CDR3. CDR1 is SGHTA and CDR2 is FQGNSA in the germline V gene. CDR3 DNA sequence: TGTGCCAGCAGCTTAGCGAACCCGGGGTTGAACACTGAAGCTTTCTTT. Its protein product is CASSLANPGLNTEAFF.

Only one count was recorded for this clone. The chain couples TRBV7-9 to TRBJ2-1; TRBD1 is a possible D gene (6 bases). Trimming pared 0 bases from V and 7 bases from J, leaving 13 bases between. The CDR3 is 15 amino acids. Germline V lookup: CDR1 SEHNR, CDR2 FQNEAQ (reference sequence). CDR3 loop: CASSLALGGLNEQFF. CDR3 in DNA: TGTGCCAGCAGCTTAGCGCTTGGGGGCTTGAATGAGCAGTTCTTC.

V usage is TRBV5-1 and J usage is TRBJ2-2; 8 nucleotides align to TRBD2. Germline V lookup: CDR1 SGHRS, CDR2 YFSETQ. The CDR3 consists of 17 residues. J gave up 0 bases and V 0 bases, and 4 bases lay outside the gene matches. CDR3 in amino acids: CASSLGGGPANTGELFF. CDR3 sequence (DNA): TGCGCCAGCAGCTTGGGCGGGGGGCCCGCGAACACCGGGGAGCTGTTTTTT.

The chain couples TRBV18 to TRBJ1-3; weak D call: TRBD1 (5 bases). CDR3 length equals 16 residues. The V end was cut by 1 base, the J end by 0 bases, with 10 bases between. CDR1 and CDR2 (germline): KGHSH, LQKENI. CDR3 in amino acids: CASSPRQRPSGNTIYF. The CDR3 DNA is TGTGCCAGCTCACCACGACAGCGTCCCTCTGGAAACACCATATATTTT.

The CDR3: CASSLFVGWGANTGELFF. In nucleotides, the CDR3 is TGTGCCAGCAGCTTATTTGTTGGGTGGGGAGCAAACACCGGGGAGCTGTTTTTT. The chain joins TRBV7-3 to TRBJ2-2, with D perhaps matching TRBD2 (5 bases). Germline V lookup: CDR1 SGHTA, CDR2 FQGTGA. Trimming pared 2 bases from V and 2 bases from J, leaving 18 bases between. The CDR3 is 18 residues long.

This clone was seen a single time. The V call is TRBV6-6, the J call TRBJ1-1; 8 nucleotides align to TRBD1. Trimming cost V 6 bases and J 1 base; bases outside gene matches: 4. Germline loops: CDR1 MNHNY, CDR2 SVGAGI (reference sequence). This CDR3 has 14 amino acids. This chain's CDR3 is CASSQGQENTEAFF. The DNA for the CDR3 is TGTGCCAGCAGCCAGGGACAGGAGAACACTGAAGCTTTCTTT.

The chain couples TRBV29-1 to TRBJ2-7, with D unclear. The CDR3 runs to 12 residues. Trimming removed 3 bases from V and 2 bases from J, with 8 bases in between. Germline V lookup: CDR1 SQVTM, CDR2 ANQGSEA. CDR3 in amino acids: CSVEADTYEQYF. The CDR3 nucleotides are TGCAGCGTTGAGGCAGATACCTACGAGCAGTACTTC.

The chain combines TRBV6-5 with TRBJ2-1, with TRBD2 matching over 9 bases. The CDR3 is 15 amino acids. V was pared by 2 bases and J by 7 bases, with 6 bases of the junction left unmatched. From germline, CDR1 is MNHEY and CDR2 SVGAGI. The CDR3 bases are TGTGCCAGCAGTTACGAGCGGGGGGCTGTGAATGAGCAGTTCTTC. Encoded protein: CASSYERGAVNEQFF.

The genes are TRBV29-1 and TRBJ2-1; 7 bases map to TRBD1. Looked up from germline, CDR1 is SQVTM and CDR2 is ANQGSEA. V dropped 2 bases and J dropped 0; count of bases not matched to a gene: 1. CDR3 length equals 14 residues. The CDR3 reads CSVENRGSYNEQFF. DNA of the CDR3: TGCAGCGTTGAAAACAGGGGCTCCTACAATGAGCAGTTCTTC.

CDR3: CASSDTGERGQKLFF. Written as DNA, the CDR3 is TGTGCCAGCAGTGATACGGGAGAAAGGGGGCAAAAACTGTTTTTT. The chain couples TRBV2 to TRBJ1-4; 7 bases are shared with TRBD1. V was pared by 3 bases and J by 9 bases, with 10 bases of the junction left unmatched. Per the germline V gene, CDR1 is SNHLY and CDR2 is FYNNEI. The CDR3 has 15 residues.

This clone was seen a few times. The genes are TRBV5-1 and TRBJ1-1; maybe TRBD1 (6 bases). The V gene lost 2 bases and the J gene lost 1 base, with 9 bases spanning the gap. In germline, CDR1 is SGHRS, CDR2 YFSETQ. The CDR3 length is 14 residues. Written as DNA, the CDR3 is TGCGCCAGCAGCTTACGGGGACAGAACACTGAAGCTTTCTTT. Translation: CASSLRGQNTEAFF.

This chain connects TRBV2 to TRBJ2-3, with 8 bases that match TRBD1. V lost 6 bases and J lost 5; bases outside the gene matches: 7. The length of the CDR3 is 14 residues. The germline CDR1 and CDR2 sequences are SNHLY and FYNNEI. CDR3 amino acids: CASRRQGLQDTQYF. The CDR3 nucleotides read TGTGCCAGCAGGCGACAGGGGTTACAAGATACGCAGTATTTT. The variable domain in full, completed from reference TRBV2 and TRBJ2-3, reads EPEVTQTPSHQVTQMGQEVILRCVPISNHLYFYWYRQILGQKVEFLVSFYNNEISEKSEIFDDQFSVERPDGSNFTLKIRSTKLEDSAMYFCASRRQGLQDTQYFGPGTRLTVL.

The rearrangement joins TRBV4-1 to TRBJ2-6; 9 bases fit TRBD1. This CDR3 is built from 18 residues. CDR1 is MGHRA, CDR2 YSYEKL, per germline. With V trimmed by 3 bases and J by 1 base, 7 bases remained unmatched. CDR3 sequence: CASSQDRGQASGANVLTF. CDR3 bases: TGCGCCAGCAGCCAGGACAGGGGACAAGCTTCTGGGGCCAACGTCCTGACTTTC.

The rearrangement links TRBV9 to TRBJ2-1; 12 bases agree with TRBD2. Losses at the gene ends were 0 bases for V and 9 bases for J; bases not matched to a gene: 10. The CDR3 is made up of 17 amino acids. Per germline, CDR1 SGDLS and CDR2 YYNGEE. The CDR3 sequence is CASSVVGLAGGLGEQFF. In nucleotides, the CDR3 is TGTGCCAGCAGCGTAGTAGGGCTAGCGGGGGGGCTCGGTGAGCAGTTCTTC. Combining the CDR3 with reference TRBV9 and TRBJ2-1 gives the whole variable domain DSGVTQTPKHLITATGQRVTLRCSPRSGDLSVYWYQQSLDQGLQFLIQYYNGEERAKGNILERFSAQQFPDLHSELNLSSLELGDSALYFCASSVVGLAGGLGEQFFGPGTRLTVL.

This clone has just a few counts. V gene TRBV10-3 combines with J gene TRBJ2-7; D is possibly TRBD1 (6 bases). The germline V gene has CDR1 ENHRY and CDR2 SYGVKD. Deletions cut 4 bases from V and 3 bases from J, with 22 bases between. The CDR3 has 17 amino acids. The CDR3 protein is CAISGKDSPSPVYEQYF. The CDR3 bases are TGTGCCATCAGTGGCAAGGACAGCCCCAGCCCTGTCTACGAGCAGTACTTC.

The count of this clone is one. V gene TRBV11-2 combines with J gene TRBJ2-2, with 7 bases identical to TRBD2. Germline CDR1 reads SGHAT; CDR2 reads FQNNGV. The CDR3 is 14 residues long. V gave up 3 bases and J gave up 4 bases; unmatched junction bases: 2. In DNA, the CDR3 is TGTGCCAGCAGCTTTTGGGGGGGCACCGGGGAGCTGTTTTTT. It encodes CASSFWGGTGELFF. The complete variable domain, with remaining parts taken from reference TRBV11-2 and TRBJ2-2, reads EAGVAQSPRYKIIEKRQSVAFWCNPISGHATLYWYQQILGQGPKLLIQFQNNGVVDDSQLPKDRFSAERLKGVDSTLKIQPAKLEDSAVYLCASSFWGGTGELFFGEGSRLTVL.

The chain couples TRBV5-6 to TRBJ2-5, with TRBD2 matching over 9 bases. V lost 1 base, J lost 5 bases, and 12 bases stayed unmatched. The CDR3 has 17 residues. Looked up from germline, CDR1 is SGHDT and CDR2 is YYEEEE. DNA for the CDR3: TGTGCCAGCAGCTTGCCCCAGTTAGCGGGGGTGAAGGAGACCCAGTACTTC. Amino acids: CASSLPQLAGVKETQYF.

The chain has TRBV5-1 and TRBJ2-3; 11 bases line up with TRBD2. J was trimmed by 1 base and V by 0 bases; bases with no gene match: 7. This CDR3 is built from 18 residues. Germline values: CDR1 SGHRS, CDR2 YFSETQ. The CDR3 region has the DNA TGCGCCAGCAGCTTGGGGCTAGCGGGGGGCGCTGGCACAGATACGCAGTATTTT. This codes for CASSLGLAGGAGTDTQYF.

The CDR3 here is CATSRDWGGYNEQFF. In nucleotides, the CDR3 is TGTGCCACCAGCAGAGATTGGGGGGGGTACAATGAGCAGTTCTTC. The chain has TRBV15 and TRBJ2-1, with 7 nucleotides matching TRBD2. Germline V lookup: CDR1 LNHNV, CDR2 YYDKDF (reference sequence). This CDR3 is built from 15 residues. V shed 0 bases and J 4 bases; nucleotides not matched to a gene: 3. The full variable domain, rest sourced from reference TRBV15 and TRBJ2-1, is DAMVIQNPRYQVTQFGKPVTLSCSQTLNHNVMYWYQQKSSQAPKLLFHYYDKDFNNEADTPDNFQSRRPNTSFCFLDIRSPGLGDTAMYLCATSRDWGGYNEQFFGPGTRLTVL.